The 24 T cell receptor beta chains reported below all come from one sample, sequenced in a study of cytomegalovirus exposure and HLA in healthy donors. The PCR used 60 Vbeta and 13 Jbeta primers. Method: immunoSEQ multiplex PCR; TCRdb's copy keeps in-frame clones and lacks some. The table lists 100,000 or so clones, about 70% of them singletons. Sequences were obtained from PBMCs. These receptors were collected from a human donor in good health.

Only a few counts were recorded for this clone. The chain carries TRBV4-2 and TRBJ2-4; maybe TRBD1 (5 bases). Per germline, CDR1 LGHNA and CDR2 YNFKEQ. Trimming removed 0 bases at V and 0 bases at J, with 24 bases between. The CDR3 has 21 amino acids. In DNA, the CDR3 is TGTGCCAGCAGCCAAGATGTGCCCCTGGGTGAAGGGGCTGTAGCCAAAAACATTCAGTACTTC. This gives the protein CASSQDVPLGEGAVAKNIQYF.

This chain connects TRBV9 to TRBJ2-3; possibly TRBD2 for D (5 bases). CDR1 is SGDLS, CDR2 YYNGEE, per germline. CDR3 size: 13 residues. V shed 4 bases and J shed 11 bases, with 17 bases lying between them. CDR3 coding DNA: TGTGCCAGCAGCCCCGACCCGACCGGAGGGCAGTATTTT. Translation gives CASSPDPTGGQYF.

V gene TRBV13 combines with J gene TRBJ2-3; 12 nucleotides line up with TRBD2. Per germline, CDR1 PRHDT and CDR2 FYEKMQ (reference sequence). The J segment lost 0 bases and the V segment lost 5 bases, leaving 6 bases of the junction unmatched. CDR3 length: 17 residues. CDR3 sequence reads: CASSTRLAGVSTDTQYF. As DNA, the CDR3 is TGTGCCAGCAGCACACGACTAGCGGGGGTTAGCACAGATACGCAGTATTTT.

V and J are TRBV5-6 and TRBJ2-2; D may be TRBD1 (5 bases). CDR1 is SGHDT, CDR2 YYEEEE, per germline. This CDR3 comprises 16 residues. Trimming took off 2 bases at V and 8 bases at J, with 19 bases between the two ends. This chain's CDR3 is CASSLSGMQRIGELFF. The DNA of the CDR3 is TGTGCCAGCAGCTTATCAGGGATGCAGCGCATAGGGGAGCTGTTTTTT.

The chain carries TRBV7-9 and TRBJ1-5, with 7 bases aligning to TRBD1. Trimming cost V 5 bases and J 4 bases; bases outside gene matches: 11. From germline, CDR1 is SEHNR and CDR2 FQNEAQ (reference sequence). The CDR3 covers 16 residues. The CDR3 protein is CASSPHAQGVNQPQHF. In nucleotides, the CDR3 is TGTGCCAGCAGCCCACACGCCCAGGGGGTAAATCAGCCCCAGCATTTT.

Only a few counts were recorded for this clone. V gene TRBV5-1 combines with J gene TRBJ2-5, with D possibly TRBD2 on 5 matching bases. The CDR3 spans 12 residues. The ends were cut back, 4 bases at V and 9 bases at J, with 13 bases in the middle. CDR1 is SGHRS and CDR2 is YFSETQ in the germline V gene. CDR3 nucleotides: TGCGCCAGCAGCGACGCCTTGAGGGCCCAGTACTTC. Protein: CASSDALRAQYF.

The chain links TRBV6-4 to TRBJ1-5; D is ambiguous. Germline V gives CDR1 MRHNA, CDR2 SNTAGT. The V end lost 4 bases, the J end lost 0 bases, and 4 bases lay between the germline ends. The length of the CDR3 is 13 residues. CDR3 coding DNA: TGTGCCAGCAGTGTAGATAGCAATCAGCCCCAGCATTTT. Amino acids: CASSVDSNQPQHF.

The gene calls are TRBV7-9 and TRBJ1-6; TRBD1 might be the D (5 bases). Deletions cut 4 bases from V and 7 bases from J, with 17 bases between. CDR1 and CDR2 (germline): SEHNR, FQNEAQ (reference sequence). This CDR3 is 16 amino acids long. This CDR3 reads CASSYTSSGDNSPLHF. In nucleotides, the CDR3 is TGTGCCAGCAGCTACACTAGCTCGGGGGACAATTCACCCCTCCACTTT.

This clone was seen once. The V and J genes are TRBV6-1 and TRBJ1-6; D ambiguous. CDR1 and CDR2 (germline): MNHNS, SASEGT. The V gene lost 1 base and the J gene lost 9 bases, with 7 bases spanning the gap. The length of the CDR3 is 13 residues. The CDR3: CASSEGALSPLHF. CDR3 sequence (DNA): TGTGCCAGCAGTGAAGGGGCCCTTTCACCCCTCCACTTT.

This chain joins TRBV5-5 and TRBJ2-2, with 9 bases lining up with TRBD1. The length of the CDR3 is 16 residues. Unmatched junction bases numbered 11, after V lost 4 bases and J lost 7 bases. Germline loops: CDR1 SGHKS, CDR2 YYEKEE (reference sequence). Here the CDR3 DNA reads TGTGCCAGCAGCCTAACCCCCGGGACAGGGTACGGGGAGCTGTTTTTT. Translation: CASSLTPGTGYGELFF.

The chain is built from TRBV10-3 and TRBJ2-7, with TRBD1 matching 8 bases. After removal of 4 bases from V and 6 bases from J, the junction contained 8 bases not matched to a gene. The germline V gene encodes CDR1 ENHRY and CDR2 SYGVKD. The CDR3 consists of 14 residues. This CDR3 is CAISGNDRGGEQYF. Here the CDR3 DNA reads TGTGCCATCAGTGGGAACGACAGGGGAGGCGAGCAGTACTTC.

The genes are TRBV6-5 and TRBJ1-2; 10 bases are a match to TRBD1. In germline, CDR1 is MNHEY, CDR2 SVGAGI. The V and J ends lost 6 bases and 7 bases, in that order; junction bases with no gene match: 8. The CDR3 has 14 residues. DNA for the CDR3: TGTGCCAGCAGGACACAGACAGGGGGCAGTGGCTACACCTTC. Its protein is CASRTQTGGSGYTF.

The chain links TRBV2 to TRBJ1-2; 8 bases align to TRBD1. In germline, CDR1 is SNHLY, CDR2 FYNNEI. The CDR3 has 14 amino acids. The junction had 5 bases not matched to a gene; V was cut back by 5 bases and J by 3 bases. The CDR3 region is CASSPGQGYYGYTF. The CDR3 DNA follows: TGTGCCAGCAGTCCCGGACAGGGTTACTATGGCTACACCTTC.

The CDR3 bases are TGTGCCAGCTCACCACGGATCACTAGCGGGAGTAGCACCGGGGAGCTGTTTTTT. It specifies CASSPRITSGSSTGELFF. The chain employs TRBV18 and TRBJ2-2, with 11 positions matching TRBD2. V lost 1 base to trimming and J lost 4 bases; unmatched junction nucleotides: 8. This CDR3 is 18 amino acids long. CDR1 KGHSH and CDR2 LQKENI come from the germline V gene.

The chain joins TRBV10-3 to TRBJ2-1; perhaps TRBD1 as D (6 bases). The V gene lost 2 bases and the J gene lost 9 bases, with 14 bases spanning the gap. Germline values: CDR1 ENHRY, CDR2 SYGVKD. The CDR3 has 14 residues. The CDR3 here is CAISETAGVVEQFF. CDR3 DNA sequence: TGTGCCATCAGTGAGACAGCAGGGGTGGTTGAGCAGTTCTTC.

Note on this clone: The identical CDR3 is also encoded by other nucleotide sequences in the sample. The rearrangement uses TRBV6-6 and TRBJ2-1; 11 positions match TRBD2. Trimming at V came to 2 bases and at J to 7 bases, leaving 4 bases not matched to a gene. The germline gives CDR1 MNHNY, CDR2 SVGAGI (reference sequence). The CDR3 is 15 amino acids. The CDR3 here is CASSYDPSGGNEQFF. CDR3 DNA: TGTGCCAGCAGTTACGACCCTAGCGGGGGGAATGAGCAGTTCTTC.

This chain joins TRBV6-1 and TRBJ1-5; D uncertain. Germline lookup yields CDR1 MNHNS and CDR2 SASEGT. Trimming left V 3 bases short and J 5 bases short, with 14 bases between. CDR3 length equals 15 residues. The CDR3 spells CASSDGGGADQPQHF. In DNA form, the CDR3 reads TGTGCCAGCAGTGATGGCGGAGGTGCGGATCAGCCCCAGCATTTT.

This chain links TRBV6-5 with TRBJ2-1; 11 bases line up with TRBD2. In germline, CDR1 is MNHEY, CDR2 SVGAGI. This CDR3 spans 16 amino acids. V shed 2 bases, J shed 5 bases, and the junction held 5 bases outside the gene matches. The CDR3: CASSYSASGGNNEQFF. The CDR3 DNA reads TGTGCCAGCAGTTACAGCGCTAGCGGGGGGAACAATGAGCAGTTCTTC.

V gene TRBV11-2 combines with J gene TRBJ2-7, with a possible D match to TRBD1 (6 bases). The germline V and J ends were trimmed by 5 bases and 0 bases, with 8 bases remaining between them. The germline V gene has CDR1 SGHAT and CDR2 FQNNGV. This CDR3 comprises 13 residues. Here the CDR3 reads CASSQGYSYEQYF. In nucleotides, the CDR3 is TGTGCCAGCAGCCAGGGGTACTCCTACGAGCAGTACTTC.

The V and J genes are TRBV10-3 and TRBJ2-7, with D possibly TRBD2 on 5 matching bases. Looked up from germline, CDR1 is ENHRY and CDR2 is SYGVKD. Between the trimmed V and J ends, which lost 8 bases and 2 bases, there was a span of 16 bases. This CDR3 contains 14 residues. The DNA of the CDR3 is TGTGCCATCGCAGCCGAGCGGAGCACCTACGAGCAGTACTTC. Its protein is CAIAAERSTYEQYF.

The J gene is TRBJ2-2, the V gene TRBV11-2; the D is unclear. V lost 0 bases, J lost 7 bases, and 9 bases lay in between. This CDR3 region has 14 residues. Germline assignment: CDR1 SGHAT and CDR2 FQNNGV. CDR3 in DNA: TGTGCCAGCAGCTTAGAGGTACACAACGGGGAGCTGTTTTTT. This encodes CASSLEVHNGELFF.

The rearrangement uses TRBV7-2 and TRBJ2-5; no firm D call. This CDR3 spans 11 amino acids. The germline CDR1 and CDR2 sequences are SGHTA and FQGNSA. V lost 3 bases and J 5 bases, leaving 4 bases between the germline ends. CDR3 nucleotide sequence: TGTGCCAGCAGCTTCTCTGAGACCCAGTACTTC. It translates to CASSFSETQYF.

In its sample, this clone was seen once. The chain combines TRBV7-2 with TRBJ2-2; 9 bases fit TRBD1. Looked up from germline, CDR1 is SGHTA and CDR2 is FQGNSA. Trimming removed 5 bases from V and 1 base from J; junction bases left unmatched: 5. The CDR3 contains 16 residues. CDR3 bases: TGTGCCAGCAGCCTTAGACAGGGGGGGAACACCGGGGAGCTGTTTTTT. Its translation: CASSLRQGGNTGELFF.

The chain is built from TRBV5-1 and TRBJ2-7; D might be TRBD2 (5 bases). With 0 bases removed from V and 3 bases from J, the gap between germline ends came to 13 bases. The CDR3 consists of 15 residues. Germline V gene data show CDR1 as SGHRS and CDR2 as YFSETQ. This CDR3 reads CASSLAFSSVYEQYF. The CDR3 DNA reads TGCGCCAGCAGCTTGGCCTTTAGTAGCGTCTACGAGCAGTACTTC.